What follows are 5 T cell receptor beta chains derived from one specimen sequenced in a study of tumor-infiltrating lymphocytes in primary liver carcinoma. TCR beta cDNA was prepared out of roughly 490 ng total RNA by means of a constant-region primer. Modified slightly, ARM-PCR produced TCR beta libraries over three nested multiplex PCR rounds. Both of the initial two PCR rounds ran for about 11 cycles and employed TRBV1-TRBV30 forward primers alongside a C-beta reverse primer. TCRdb re-called the multiplex PCR reads through MiXCR, storing one row per CDR3 protein. The sample includes fewer than 350,000 distinct CDR3 sequences, over 55% of them seen just once. Alongside blood RNA obtained from unsorted whole blood, germline DNA was also extracted. The sequenced sample was peripheral blood. These receptors all stem from a man aged 40-49 years with primary liver carcinoma and hepatitis B virus infection.

Regarding this clonotype: The junction shows a germline mismatch at one end, possibly a read error. The chain uses TRBV7-9 and TRBJ2-5; no clear D gene. The CDR3 contains 14 residues. Germline V gene sequence: CDR1 SEHNR, CDR2 FQNEAQ (reference sequence). This CDR3 is CASSLGYSQETQYF. CDR3 bases: TGTGCTAGCAGCTTAGGATACAGCCAAGAGACCCAGTACTTC.

As for this clonotype: A much larger clone differs by one base, so this may be a read error. The chain employs TRBV6-6 and TRBJ1-1; D is unresolved. V dropped 2 bases and J dropped 11 bases, with 15 bases sitting between them. CDR1 and CDR2 (germline): MNHNY, SVGAGI (reference sequence). This CDR3 has 13 residues. The chain's CDR3 is CASSYRAREVAFF. The CDR3 bases are TGTGCCAGCAGTTACAGGGCCCGAGAGGTGGCTTTCTTT.

On this clonotype itself: With a much larger clone just one base away, this may be a read error. The conserved phenylalanine or tryptophan normally closing the CDR3 is absent here, so this likely arose from a read error. CDR3 bases: TGTGCCAGCAGTTACTCCCGGGACAGGGCTTACAATGAGCAGTTCTAC. As protein: CASSYSRDRAYNEQFY. The chain combines TRBV6-2 or TRBV6-3 with TRBJ2-1; the match to TRBD1 covers 9 bases. This CDR3 spans 16 amino acids. Unmatched junction bases numbered 4, after V lost 0 bases and J lost 4 bases. The V gene's germline CDR1 is MNHEY and CDR2 SVGEGT.

Turning to this clonotype: Since a much larger clone is just one base distant, this may be a read error. The conserved closing phenylalanine or tryptophan is absent in this CDR3, likely reflecting a read error. The chain couples TRBV6-6 to TRBJ2-7, with a weak D call TRBD1 (6 bases). This CDR3 has 13 amino acids. CDR1 and CDR2 from the germline V gene are MNHNY and SVGAGI (reference sequence). V was shortened by 5 bases and J by 7 bases, with 15 bases between the two germline ends. The CDR3 here is CASSGDRSREQYL. In nucleotides, the CDR3 is TGTGCCAGCAGTGGCGACAGGTCCCGGGAGCAGTACCTC.

The rearrangement uses TRBV6-4 and TRBJ2-7, with D possibly TRBD2 on 6 matching bases. CDR3 length: 13 residues. The germline V and J ends were trimmed by 6 bases and 5 bases, with 14 bases remaining between them. Germline assignment: CDR1 MRHNA and CDR2 SNTAGT. DNA for the CDR3: TGTGCCAGCAGAACCGGGACTTCGAACGAGCAGTACTTC. Its protein product is CASRTGTSNEQYF.